A selection of T cell receptor beta chains follows, all from one sample in a study of shared clonotypes between healthy human individuals. Method: immunoSEQ multiplex PCR; TCRdb's copy keeps in-frame clones and lacks some. Among approximately 2,000,000 clones listed, 85% to 95% were seen once. Sample: naive CD4+ T cells from PBMCs. The source is a man in his late teens or twenties in good health. Some clones in this sample may be carry-over from other donors' samples. The CDR3 runs from the conserved cysteine through the conserved F or W. Each record gives: V gene, clone size, D gene, J gene, CDR3 protein, CDR3 DNA. A D gene is named only where the DNA matches it firmly. Only part of the rows carry a size: once, few, many, or a class if the clone is expanded.

v_gene: TRBV18
abundance: -
d_gene: -
j_gene: TRBJ2-3
CDR3aa: CASSPQVSVTDTQYF
CDR3nt: TGTGCCAGCTCACCACAGGTTTCTGTTACAGATACGCAGTATTTT

v_gene: TRBV27
abundance: -
d_gene: -
j_gene: TRBJ1-2
CDR3aa: CASSPRVGNYGYTF
CDR3nt: TGTGCCAGCTCCCCCAGGGTCGGAAACTATGGCTACACCTTC

v_gene: TRBV4-3
abundance: -
d_gene: -
j_gene: TRBJ2-3
CDR3aa: CASSQDTGDTQYF
CDR3nt: TGCGCCAGCAGCCAAGATACCGGAGATACGCAGTATTTT

v_gene: TRBV4-1
abundance: -
d_gene: -
j_gene: TRBJ1-4
CDR3aa: CASSQASGRPNTRNEKLFF
CDR3nt: TGCGCCAGCAGCCAAGCTTCCGGACGGCCAAATACCAGAAATGAAAAACTGTTTTTT

v_gene: TRBV4-1
abundance: -
d_gene: TRBD2
j_gene: TRBJ2-3
CDR3aa: CASSQGGPGLAYDTQYF
CDR3nt: TGCGCCAGCAGCCAGGGGGGGCCGGGACTAGCGTACGATACGCAGTATTTT

v_gene: TRBV7-2
abundance: -
d_gene: -
j_gene: TRBJ2-2
CDR3aa: CASSMATGELFF
CDR3nt: TGTGCCAGCAGCATGGCCACCGGGGAGCTGTTTTTT

v_gene: TRBV5-1
abundance: -
d_gene: -
j_gene: TRBJ2-6
CDR3aa: CASSLGLLSGANVLTF
CDR3nt: TGCGCCAGCAGCTTGGGACTACTCTCTGGGGCCAACGTCCTGACTTTC

v_gene: TRBV14
abundance: -
d_gene: -
j_gene: TRBJ1-2
CDR3aa: CASSQWDPPYGYTF
CDR3nt: TGTGCCAGCAGCCAATGGGACCCCCCATATGGCTACACCTTC

v_gene: TRBV6-6
abundance: -
d_gene: -
j_gene: TRBJ2-7
CDR3aa: CASSYGRVYEQYF
CDR3nt: TGTGCCAGCAGTTACGGAAGAGTCTACGAGCAGTACTTC

v_gene: TRBV18
abundance: -
d_gene: -
j_gene: TRBJ2-7
CDR3aa: CASSPRDVYEQYF
CDR3nt: TGTGCCAGCTCACCCCGGGACGTTTACGAGCAGTACTTC

v_gene: TRBV6-5
abundance: -
d_gene: TRBD1
j_gene: TRBJ2-5
CDR3aa: CASSYSRTGVPETQYF
CDR3nt: TGTGCCAGCAGTTACTCCCGGACAGGGGTACCGGAGACCCAGTACTTC

v_gene: TRBV5-4
abundance: -
d_gene: -
j_gene: TRBJ2-3
CDR3aa: CASSSGQHPSTDTQYF
CDR3nt: TGTGCCAGCAGCTCAGGACAGCACCCTAGCACAGATACGCAGTATTTT

v_gene: TRBV2
abundance: few
d_gene: -
j_gene: TRBJ1-1
CDR3aa: CASSATRNTEAFF
CDR3nt: TGTGCCAGCAGTGCGACCAGAAACACTGAAGCTTTCTTT

v_gene: TRBV29-1
abundance: -
d_gene: -
j_gene: TRBJ1-5
CDR3aa: CSVAADNQPQHF
CDR3nt: TGCAGCGTTGCGGCAGATAATCAGCCCCAGCATTTT

v_gene: TRBV28
abundance: -
d_gene: -
j_gene: TRBJ2-3
CDR3aa: CASAGSATGETDTQYF
CDR3nt: TGTGCCAGCGCCGGAAGCGCTACGGGGGAGACAGATACGCAGTATTTT

v_gene: TRBV5-1
abundance: -
d_gene: -
j_gene: TRBJ2-3
CDR3aa: CASSLVGGVDTQYF
CDR3nt: TGCGCCAGCAGCTTGGTAGGGGGTGTCGATACGCAGTATTTT

v_gene: TRBV7-2
abundance: -
d_gene: -
j_gene: TRBJ2-1
CDR3aa: CASSLASPYNEQFF
CDR3nt: TGTGCCAGCAGCTTAGCTAGCCCGTACAATGAGCAGTTCTTC

v_gene: TRBV6-4
abundance: -
d_gene: TRBD1
j_gene: TRBJ2-6
CDR3aa: CASSGQASSGANVLTF
CDR3nt: TGTGCCAGCTCGGGACAGGCGAGCTCTGGGGCCAACGTCCTGACTTTC

v_gene: TRBV6-1
abundance: -
d_gene: TRBD1
j_gene: TRBJ1-6
CDR3aa: CASSEERDSYNSPLHF
CDR3nt: TGTGCCAGCAGTGAAGAGAGGGACAGCTATAATTCACCCCTCCACTTT

v_gene: TRBV9
abundance: -
d_gene: -
j_gene: TRBJ1-4
CDR3aa: CASSPSFRGRGNEKLFF
CDR3nt: TGTGCCAGCAGCCCCTCTTTCAGGGGACGGGGTAATGAAAAACTGTTTTTT

v_gene: TRBV5-1
abundance: -
d_gene: TRBD2
j_gene: TRBJ2-1
CDR3aa: CASSSGTSGRYNEQFF
CDR3nt: TGCGCCAGCAGCTCTGGGACTAGCGGGAGGTACAATGAGCAGTTCTTC

v_gene: TRBV5-1
abundance: -
d_gene: -
j_gene: TRBJ2-7
CDR3aa: CASSAAPGESEQYF
CDR3nt: TGCGCCAGCAGCGCTGCCCCAGGAGAGAGCGAGCAGTACTTC

v_gene: TRBV5-1
abundance: -
d_gene: TRBD2
j_gene: TRBJ2-5
CDR3aa: CASIISGRAGETQYF
CDR3nt: TGCGCCAGCATAATCAGCGGGAGGGCCGGGGAGACCCAGTACTTC

v_gene: TRBV28
abundance: -
d_gene: -
j_gene: TRBJ1-3
CDR3aa: CASSLMDGDGNTIYF
CDR3nt: TGTGCCAGCAGTTTAATGGACGGAGATGGAAACACCATATATTTT

v_gene: TRBV9
abundance: -
d_gene: TRBD2
j_gene: TRBJ2-3
CDR3aa: CASGLAGAISDTQYF
CDR3nt: TGTGCCAGCGGCTTAGCGGGAGCGATTTCAGATACGCAGTATTTT

v_gene: TRBV4-2
abundance: -
d_gene: TRBD2
j_gene: TRBJ2-3
CDR3aa: CASSLSGSVGDTQYF
CDR3nt: TGTGCCAGCAGCCTTAGCGGGAGCGTTGGAGATACGCAGTATTTT

v_gene: TRBV12-5
abundance: -
d_gene: -
j_gene: TRBJ1-2
CDR3aa: CASGLGHLYGYTF
CDR3nt: TGTGCTAGTGGACTCGGACATCTCTATGGCTACACCTTC